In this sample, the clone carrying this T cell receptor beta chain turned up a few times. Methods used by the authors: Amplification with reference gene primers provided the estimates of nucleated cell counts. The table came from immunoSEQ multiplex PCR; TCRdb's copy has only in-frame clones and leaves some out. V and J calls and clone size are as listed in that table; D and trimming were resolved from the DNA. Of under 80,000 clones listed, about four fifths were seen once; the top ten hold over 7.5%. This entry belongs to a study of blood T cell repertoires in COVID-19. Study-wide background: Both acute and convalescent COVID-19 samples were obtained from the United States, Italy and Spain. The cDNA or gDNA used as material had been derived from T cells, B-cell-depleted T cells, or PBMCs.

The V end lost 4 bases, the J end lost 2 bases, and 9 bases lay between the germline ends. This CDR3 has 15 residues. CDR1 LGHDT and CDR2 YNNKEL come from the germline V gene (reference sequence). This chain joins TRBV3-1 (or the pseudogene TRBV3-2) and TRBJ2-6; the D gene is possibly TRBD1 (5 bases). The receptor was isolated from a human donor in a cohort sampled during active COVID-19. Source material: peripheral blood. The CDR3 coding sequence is TGTGCCAGCAGCCCTTCAGGGACTGGGGCCAACGTCCTGACTTTC. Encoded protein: CASSPSGTGANVLTF.